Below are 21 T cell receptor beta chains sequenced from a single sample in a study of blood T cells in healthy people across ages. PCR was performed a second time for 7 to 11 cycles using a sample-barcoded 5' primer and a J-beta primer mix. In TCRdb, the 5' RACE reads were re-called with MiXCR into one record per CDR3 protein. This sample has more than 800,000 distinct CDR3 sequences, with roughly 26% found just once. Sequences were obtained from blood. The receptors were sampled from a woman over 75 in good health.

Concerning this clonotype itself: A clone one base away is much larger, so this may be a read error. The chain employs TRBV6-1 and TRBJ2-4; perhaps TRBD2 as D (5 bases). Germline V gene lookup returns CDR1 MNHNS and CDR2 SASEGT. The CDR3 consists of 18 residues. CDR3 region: CVSSPGSNTGIAKNIQYF. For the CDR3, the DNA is TGTGTCAGCTCACCGGGGAGTAACACTGGAATAGCCAAAAACATTCAGTACTTC.

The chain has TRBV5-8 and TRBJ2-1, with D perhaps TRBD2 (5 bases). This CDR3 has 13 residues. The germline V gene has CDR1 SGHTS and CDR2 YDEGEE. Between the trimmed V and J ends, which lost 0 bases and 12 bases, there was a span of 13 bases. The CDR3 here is CASSLELVGGQFF. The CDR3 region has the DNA TGTGCCAGCAGCTTGGAACTAGTTGGTGGGCAGTTCTTC.

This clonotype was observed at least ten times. The CDR3 region has the DNA TGTGCCAGCTCACCACTAATCGGGACAGGAAACACAGATACGCAGTATTTT. This translates into CASSPLIGTGNTDTQYF. J is TRBJ2-3 and V is TRBV18; 8 bases fit TRBD1. The germline V gene has CDR1 KGHSH and CDR2 LQKENI. V shed 1 base, J shed 2 bases, and the junction held 8 bases outside the gene matches. The CDR3 consists of 17 residues.

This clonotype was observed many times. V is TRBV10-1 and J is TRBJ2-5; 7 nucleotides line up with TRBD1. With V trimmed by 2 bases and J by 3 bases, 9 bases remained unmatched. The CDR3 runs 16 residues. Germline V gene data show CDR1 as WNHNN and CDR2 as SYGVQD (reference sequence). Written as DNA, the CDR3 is TGCGCCAGCAGTGAGGAAATATGGACAGGAAAAGAGACCCAGTACTTC. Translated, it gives CASSEEIWTGKETQYF.

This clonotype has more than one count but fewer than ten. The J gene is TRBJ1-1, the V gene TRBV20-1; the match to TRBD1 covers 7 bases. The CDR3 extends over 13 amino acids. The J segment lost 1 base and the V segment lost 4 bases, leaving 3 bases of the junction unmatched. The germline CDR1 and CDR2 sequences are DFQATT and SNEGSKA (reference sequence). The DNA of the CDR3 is TGCAGTGCTACCTGGGACAGGAACACTGAAGCTTTCTTT. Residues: CSATWDRNTEAFF.

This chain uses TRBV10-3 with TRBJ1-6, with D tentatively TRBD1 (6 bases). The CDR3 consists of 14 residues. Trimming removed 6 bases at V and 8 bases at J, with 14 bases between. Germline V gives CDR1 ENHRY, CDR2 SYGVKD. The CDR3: CAISHRDTDSPLHF. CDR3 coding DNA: TGTGCCATCAGCCACCGGGACACAGATTCACCCCTCCACTTT.

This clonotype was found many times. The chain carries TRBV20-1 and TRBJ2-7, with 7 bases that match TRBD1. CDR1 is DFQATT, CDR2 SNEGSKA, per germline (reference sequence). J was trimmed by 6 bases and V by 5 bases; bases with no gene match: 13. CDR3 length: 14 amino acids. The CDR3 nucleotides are TGCAGTGCTCGCGGACAGGCGGACAACCCCGAGCAGTACTTC. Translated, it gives CSARGQADNPEQYF.

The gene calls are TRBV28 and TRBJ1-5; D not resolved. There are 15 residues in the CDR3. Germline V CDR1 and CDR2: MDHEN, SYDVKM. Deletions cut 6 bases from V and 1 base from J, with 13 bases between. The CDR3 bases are TGTGCCAGCAGGGCAGGAAGGTACAGCAATCAGCCCCAGCATTTT. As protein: CASRAGRYSNQPQHF.

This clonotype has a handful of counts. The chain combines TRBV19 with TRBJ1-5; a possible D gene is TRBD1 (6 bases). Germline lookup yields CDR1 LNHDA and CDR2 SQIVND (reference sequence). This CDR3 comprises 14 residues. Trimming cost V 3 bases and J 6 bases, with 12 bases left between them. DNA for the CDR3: TGTGCCAGTAGTATTGTACAGGGAGGTCAGCCCCAGCATTTT. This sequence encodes CASSIVQGGQPQHF. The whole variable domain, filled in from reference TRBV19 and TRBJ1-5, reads DGGITQSPKYLFRKEGQNVTLSCEQNLNHDAMYWYRQDPGQGLRLIYYSQIVNDFQKGDIAEGYSVSREKKESFPLTVTSAQKNPTAFYLCASSIVQGGQPQHFGDGTRLSIL.

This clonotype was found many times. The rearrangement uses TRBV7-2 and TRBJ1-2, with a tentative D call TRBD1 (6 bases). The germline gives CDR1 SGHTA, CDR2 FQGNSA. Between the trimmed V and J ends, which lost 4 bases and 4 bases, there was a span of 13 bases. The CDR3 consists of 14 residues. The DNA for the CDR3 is TGTGCCAGCAGCTCAAGGACAGTCCCCTATGGCTACACCTTC. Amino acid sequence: CASSSRTVPYGYTF.

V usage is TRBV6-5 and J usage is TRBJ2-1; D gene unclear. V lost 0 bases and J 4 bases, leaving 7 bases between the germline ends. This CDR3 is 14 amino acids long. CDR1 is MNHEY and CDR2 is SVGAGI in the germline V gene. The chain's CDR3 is CASSYSNTYNEQFF. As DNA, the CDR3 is TGTGCCAGCAGTTACTCGAATACATACAATGAGCAGTTCTTC.

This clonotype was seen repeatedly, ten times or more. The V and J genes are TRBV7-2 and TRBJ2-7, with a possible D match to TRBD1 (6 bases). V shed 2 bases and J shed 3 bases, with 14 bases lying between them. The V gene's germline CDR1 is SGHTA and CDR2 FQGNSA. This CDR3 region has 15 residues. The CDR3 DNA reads TGTGCCAGCAGCTTACTCCACAGGGCTAACTACGAGCAGTACTTC. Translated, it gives CASSLLHRANYEQYF. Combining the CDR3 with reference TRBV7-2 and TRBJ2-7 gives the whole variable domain GAGVSQSPSNKVTEKGKDVELRCDPISGHTALYWYRQSLGQGLEFLIYFQGNSAPDKSGLPSDRFSAERTGGSVSTLTIQRTQQEDSAVYLCASSLLHRANYEQYFGPGTRLTVT.

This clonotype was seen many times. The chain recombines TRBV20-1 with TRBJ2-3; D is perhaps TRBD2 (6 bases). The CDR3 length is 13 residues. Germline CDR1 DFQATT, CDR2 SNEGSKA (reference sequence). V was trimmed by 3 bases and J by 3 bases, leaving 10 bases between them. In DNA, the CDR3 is TGCAGTGCTAGTTGGAGGGTAACAGATACGCAGTATTTT. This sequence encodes CSASWRVTDTQYF.

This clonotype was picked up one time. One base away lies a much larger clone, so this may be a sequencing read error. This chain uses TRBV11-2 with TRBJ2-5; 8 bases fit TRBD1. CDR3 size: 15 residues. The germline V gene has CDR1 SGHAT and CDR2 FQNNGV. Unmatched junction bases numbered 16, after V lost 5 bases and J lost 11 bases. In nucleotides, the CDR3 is TGTGCCAGCAGCCCCGATTGGACAGGGTTGAATGAGCAGTACTTC. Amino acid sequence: CASSPDWTGLNEQYF.

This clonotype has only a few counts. The CDR3 here is CASSFPSGGTSGELFF. In DNA, the CDR3 is TGTGCCAGCAGCTTCCCGAGCGGGGGGACCTCCGGGGAGCTGTTTTTT. The chain joins TRBV7-2 to TRBJ2-2; TRBD2 aligns across 9 bases. The germline V gene encodes CDR1 SGHTA and CDR2 FQGNSA. Losses at the gene ends were 3 bases for V and 6 bases for J; bases not matched to a gene: 8. There are 16 residues in the CDR3. The full variable domain, in which reference TRBV7-2 and TRBJ2-2 provide the parts outside the CDR3, is GAGVSQSPSNKVTEKGKDVELRCDPISGHTALYWYRQSLGQGLEFLIYFQGNSAPDKSGLPSDRFSAERTGGSVSTLTIQRTQQEDSAVYLCASSFPSGGTSGELFFGEGSRLTVL.

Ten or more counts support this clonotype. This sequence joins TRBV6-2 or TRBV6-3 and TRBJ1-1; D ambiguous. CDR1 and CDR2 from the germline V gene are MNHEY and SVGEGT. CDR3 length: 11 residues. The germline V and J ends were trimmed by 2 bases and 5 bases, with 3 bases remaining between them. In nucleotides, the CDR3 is TGTGCCAGCAGTTACGCTACTGAAGCTTTCTTT. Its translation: CASSYATEAFF.

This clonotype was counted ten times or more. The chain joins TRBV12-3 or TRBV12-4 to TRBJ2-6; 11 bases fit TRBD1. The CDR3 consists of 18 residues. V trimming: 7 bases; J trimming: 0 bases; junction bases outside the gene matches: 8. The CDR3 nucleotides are TGTGCCAGCAACCAGTGGACAGGGGGCGGCTCTGGGGCCAACGTCCTGACTTTC. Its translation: CASNQWTGGGSGANVLTF.

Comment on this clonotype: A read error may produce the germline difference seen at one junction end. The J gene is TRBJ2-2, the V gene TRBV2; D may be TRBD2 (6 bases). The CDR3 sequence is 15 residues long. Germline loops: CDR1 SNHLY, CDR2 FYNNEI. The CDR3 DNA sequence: TGTGACAGCAGTGAAGGTGGGGGGAACACCGGGGGGCTGTTTTTT. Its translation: CDSSEGGGNTGGLFF.

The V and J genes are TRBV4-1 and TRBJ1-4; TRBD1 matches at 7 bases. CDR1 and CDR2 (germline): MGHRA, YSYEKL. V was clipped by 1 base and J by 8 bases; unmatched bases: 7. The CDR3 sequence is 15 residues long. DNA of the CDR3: TGCGCCAGCAGCCAAGGTCCAGGGGGGGGGGAAAAACTGTTTTTT. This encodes CASSQGPGGGEKLFF.

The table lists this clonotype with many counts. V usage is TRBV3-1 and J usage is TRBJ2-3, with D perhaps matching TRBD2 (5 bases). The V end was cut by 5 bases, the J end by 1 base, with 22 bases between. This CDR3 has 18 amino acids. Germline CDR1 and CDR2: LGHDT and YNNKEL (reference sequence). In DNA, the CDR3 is TGTGCCAGCAGCATGATCATCCGGGGAACTCGCGGCACAGATACGCAGTATTTT. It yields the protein CASSMIIRGTRGTDTQYF.

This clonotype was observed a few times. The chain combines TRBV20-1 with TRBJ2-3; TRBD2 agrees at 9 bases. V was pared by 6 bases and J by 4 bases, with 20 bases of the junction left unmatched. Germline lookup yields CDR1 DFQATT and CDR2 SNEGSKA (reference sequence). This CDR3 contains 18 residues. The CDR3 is CSAPRALVAGEGADTQYF. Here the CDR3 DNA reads TGCAGTGCACCTCGGGCGTTGGTAGCGGGAGAAGGGGCAGATACGCAGTATTTT.